Presented here are 5 T cell receptor beta chains from one specimen sequenced in a study of OX40 agonist ivuxolimab in advanced cancers. Libraries came from the immunoSEQ multiplex PCR assay. The table was pulled from immuneACCESS by TCRdb, which kept in-frame rearrangements only. Such tables lose some clones; where checked, under half of the loss comes from unresolved V genes, and the rest has no known cause. The sample has over 75,000 clones on record, roughly 85% of them singletons. Jointly, the top ten make up 1.4% to 1.5% of the sample. The sequences come from CD4+ or CD8+ T cells sorted from blood, collected in a trial of the OX40 agonist ivuxolimab. The receptors originated from an adult with an advanced solid tumor such as melanoma, head and neck, liver or kidney cancer.

CDR3 sequence (DNA): TGCGCCAGCAGCCGGGAAGGGGGCAGGGGACGCGAAAAACTGTTTTTT. Translated: CASSREGGRGREKLFF. J is TRBJ1-4 and V is TRBV4-1; 7 positions agree with TRBD1. This CDR3 is built from 16 residues. From germline, CDR1 is MGHRA and CDR2 YSYEKL. The trim removed 4 bases at V and 8 bases at J, leaving 13 bases unmatched.

This chain uses TRBV5-8 with TRBJ2-7; no definite D call. V lost 1 base and J 4 bases, leaving 3 bases between the germline ends. Germline lookup yields CDR1 SGHTS and CDR2 YDEGEE. This CDR3 is built from 11 residues. This chain's CDR3 is CASSLIYEQYF. The CDR3 DNA sequence: TGTGCCAGCAGCTTGATATACGAGCAGTACTTC.

V gene TRBV28 combines with J gene TRBJ1-6; D gene unclear. The germline V gene encodes CDR1 MDHEN and CDR2 SYDVKM. The V and J ends lost 6 bases and 0 bases respectively, with 18 bases between them. The CDR3 spans 18 residues. The CDR3 sequence is CASSPRKPGSSYNSPLHF. The CDR3 DNA sequence: TGTGCCAGCAGCCCTCGGAAGCCGGGGAGCTCCTATAATTCACCCCTCCACTTT.

The gene calls are TRBV7-3 and TRBJ2-1, with 7 bases fitting TRBD1. The CDR3 has 15 residues. J gave up 2 bases and V 4 bases, and 5 bases lay outside the gene matches. Germline-derived CDR1 and CDR2 are SGHTA and FQGTGA. The CDR3 region is CASSSGTVTYNEQFF. CDR3 bases: TGTGCCAGCAGCTCCGGGACAGTGACCTACAATGAGCAGTTCTTC.

The chain employs TRBV10-2 and TRBJ2-4; D ambiguous. Germline V gives CDR1 WSHSY, CDR2 SAAADI. V was cut by 8 bases and J by 9 bases, with 11 bases left in between. The CDR3 runs to 11 residues. The CDR3 protein is CASGALPIQYF. The DNA of the CDR3 is TGCGCCAGCGGTGCGTTACCCATTCAGTACTTC.